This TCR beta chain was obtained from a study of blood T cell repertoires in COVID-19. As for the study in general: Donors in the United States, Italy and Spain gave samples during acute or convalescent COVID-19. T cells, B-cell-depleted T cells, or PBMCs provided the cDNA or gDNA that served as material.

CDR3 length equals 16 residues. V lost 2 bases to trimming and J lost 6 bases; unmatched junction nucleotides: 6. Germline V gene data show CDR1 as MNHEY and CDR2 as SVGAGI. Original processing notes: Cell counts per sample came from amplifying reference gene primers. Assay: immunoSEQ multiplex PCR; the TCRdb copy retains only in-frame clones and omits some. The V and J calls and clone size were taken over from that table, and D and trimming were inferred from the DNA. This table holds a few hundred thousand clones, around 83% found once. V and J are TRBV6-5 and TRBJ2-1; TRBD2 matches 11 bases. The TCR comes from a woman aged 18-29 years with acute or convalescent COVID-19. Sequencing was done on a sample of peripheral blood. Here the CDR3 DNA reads TGTGCCAGCAGTTACCTGGGACTAGCGGTCTTCAATGAGCAGTTCTTC. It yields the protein CASSYLGLAVFNEQFF.